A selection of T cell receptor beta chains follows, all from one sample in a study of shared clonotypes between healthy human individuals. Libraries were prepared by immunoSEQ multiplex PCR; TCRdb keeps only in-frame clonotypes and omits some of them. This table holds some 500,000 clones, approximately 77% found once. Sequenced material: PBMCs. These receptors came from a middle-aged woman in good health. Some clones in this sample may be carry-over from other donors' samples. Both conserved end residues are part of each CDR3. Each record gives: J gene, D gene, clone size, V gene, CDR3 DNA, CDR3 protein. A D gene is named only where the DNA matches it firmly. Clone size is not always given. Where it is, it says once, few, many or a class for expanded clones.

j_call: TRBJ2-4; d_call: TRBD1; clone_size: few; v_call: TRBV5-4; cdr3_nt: TGTGCCAGCAGCTTGCAGGGGGCCCTAGCCAAAAACATTCAGTACTTC; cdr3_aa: CASSLQGALAKNIQYF
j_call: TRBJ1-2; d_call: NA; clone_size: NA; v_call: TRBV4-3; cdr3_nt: TGCGCCAGCAGCCAGGAGGGGCAGGGTAACTATGGCTACACCTTC; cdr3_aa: CASSQEGQGNYGYTF
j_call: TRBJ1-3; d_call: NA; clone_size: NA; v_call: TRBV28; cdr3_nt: TGTGCCAGCAATGGAGGGGCCGGAAACACCATATATTTT; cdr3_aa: CASNGGAGNTIYF
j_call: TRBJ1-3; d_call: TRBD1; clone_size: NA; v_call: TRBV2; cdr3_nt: TGTGCCAGCAGTCCAGGGACAGGGGTAGGAAACACCATATATTTT; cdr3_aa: CASSPGTGVGNTIYF
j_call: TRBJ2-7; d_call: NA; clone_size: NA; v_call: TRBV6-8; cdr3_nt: TGTGCCAACTACGGGACCCGATCACCCCCCGGGCAGTACTTC; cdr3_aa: CANYGTRSPPGQYF
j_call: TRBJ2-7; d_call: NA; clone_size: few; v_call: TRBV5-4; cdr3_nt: TGTGCCAGCAGCTCCAGCCTGACTAGGTCTAAGGGCGAGCAGTACTTC; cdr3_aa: CASSSSLTRSKGEQYF
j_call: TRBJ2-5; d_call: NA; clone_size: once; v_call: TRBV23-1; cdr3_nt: TGCGCCAGCAGTCAGAGGCGCTCGGGCGGGACCCAAGAGACCCAGTACTTC; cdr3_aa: CASSQRRSGGTQETQYF
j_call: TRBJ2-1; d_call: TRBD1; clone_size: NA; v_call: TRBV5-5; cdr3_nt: TGTGCCAGCAGCTCCGGCCTTGGGACAGCCTTCAATGAGCAGTTCTTC; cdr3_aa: CASSSGLGTAFNEQFF
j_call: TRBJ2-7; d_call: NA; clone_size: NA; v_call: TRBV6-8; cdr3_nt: TGTGCCAGCAGGCTAGCGCCCCAAGGGGAGCAGTACTTC; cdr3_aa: CASRLAPQGEQYF
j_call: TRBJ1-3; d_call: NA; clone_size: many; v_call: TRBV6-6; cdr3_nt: TGTGCCAGCAGCCGCAGGGAAAACACCATATATTTT; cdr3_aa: CASSRRENTIYF
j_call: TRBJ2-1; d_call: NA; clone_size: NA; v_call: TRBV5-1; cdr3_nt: TGCGCCAGCAATCCTCTTGCGGGGGCTACCTACAATGAGCAGTTCTTC; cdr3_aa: CASNPLAGATYNEQFF
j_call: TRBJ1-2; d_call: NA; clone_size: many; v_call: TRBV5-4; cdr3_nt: TGTGCCAGCAGCTTGGCGGGGGAGGGACATGGCTACACCTTC; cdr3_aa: CASSLAGEGHGYTF
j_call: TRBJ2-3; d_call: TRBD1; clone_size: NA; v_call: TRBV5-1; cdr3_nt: TGCGCCAGCAGTTGGGACAGGGGGGCGTCTGATACGCAGTATTTT; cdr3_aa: CASSWDRGASDTQYF
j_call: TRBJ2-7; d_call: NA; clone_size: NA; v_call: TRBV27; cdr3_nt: TGTGCCAGCAGTTGGAAGGGGCAGACCTACGAGCAGTACTTC; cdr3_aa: CASSWKGQTYEQYF
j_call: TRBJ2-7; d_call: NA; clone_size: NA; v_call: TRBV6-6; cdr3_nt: TGTGCCCACCGAGGGACCAACTCCTACGAGCAGTACTTC; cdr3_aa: CAHRGTNSYEQYF
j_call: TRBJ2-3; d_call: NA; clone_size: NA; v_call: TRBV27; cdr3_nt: TGTGCCAGCACCCCTACCCCTATAGATACGCAGTATTTT; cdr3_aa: CASTPTPIDTQYF
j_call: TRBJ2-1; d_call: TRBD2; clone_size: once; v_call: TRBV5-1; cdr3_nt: TGCGCCAGCAGCGGGGGACTAGCGGGCAATGAGCAGTTCTTC; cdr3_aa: CASSGGLAGNEQFF
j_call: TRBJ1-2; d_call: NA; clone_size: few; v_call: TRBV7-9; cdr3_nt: TGTGCCAGCAGCCCCGTGGGAGGCAACTATGGCTACACCTTC; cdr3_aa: CASSPVGGNYGYTF
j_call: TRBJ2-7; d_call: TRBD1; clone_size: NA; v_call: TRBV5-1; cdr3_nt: TGCGCCAGCAGTTCGACAGGGGCTAACTACGAGCAGTACTTC; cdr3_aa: CASSSTGANYEQYF
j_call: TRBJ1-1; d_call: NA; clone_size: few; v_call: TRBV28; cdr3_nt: TGTGCCAGCAGTTTCTCCACTGAAGCTTTCTTT; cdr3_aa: CASSFSTEAFF
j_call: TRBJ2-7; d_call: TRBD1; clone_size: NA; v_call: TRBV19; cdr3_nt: TGTGCCAGTAGTACCGGGACAGGGCTTTACGAGCAGTACTTC; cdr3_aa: CASSTGTGLYEQYF
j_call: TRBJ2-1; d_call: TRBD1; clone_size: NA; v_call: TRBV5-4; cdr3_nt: TGTGCCAGCACTAAATCGGGACAGACCGACAATGAGCAGTTCTTC; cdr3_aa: CASTKSGQTDNEQFF
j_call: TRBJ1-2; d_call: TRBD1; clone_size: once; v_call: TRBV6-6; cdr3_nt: TGTGCCAGCAGTTACGACAGGGCCTATGGCTACACCTTC; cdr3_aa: CASSYDRAYGYTF
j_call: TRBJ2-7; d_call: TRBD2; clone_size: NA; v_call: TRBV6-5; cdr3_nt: TGTGCCAGCAGTTACGAGCGCGGGAGGTTCTACGAGCAGTACTTC; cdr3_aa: CASSYERGRFYEQYF
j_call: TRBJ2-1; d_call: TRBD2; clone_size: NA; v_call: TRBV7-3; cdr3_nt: TGTGCCAGCAGCTTAAGACCTCTAGCGGGAGCCTACAATGAGCAGTTCTTC; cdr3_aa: CASSLRPLAGAYNEQFF
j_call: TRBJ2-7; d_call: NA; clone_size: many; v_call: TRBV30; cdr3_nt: TGTGCCTGGAGTAGGAGGGGGGACGAGCAGTACTTC; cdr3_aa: CAWSRRGDEQYF
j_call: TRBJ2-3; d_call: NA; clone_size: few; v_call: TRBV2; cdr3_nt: TGTGCCAGCAAATGGGGCACAGATACGCAGTATTTT; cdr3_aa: CASKWGTDTQYF
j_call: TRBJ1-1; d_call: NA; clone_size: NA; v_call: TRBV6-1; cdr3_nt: TGTGCCAGCAGTGCCCAAGGGGGAACTGAAGCTTTCTTT; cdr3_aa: CASSAQGGTEAFF
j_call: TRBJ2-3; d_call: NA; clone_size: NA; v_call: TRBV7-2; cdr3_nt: TGTGCCAGCAGCATACTTGCGAATACGCAGTATTTT; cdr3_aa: CASSILANTQYF